The 31 T cell receptor beta chains below come from one sample, sequenced in a study of cytomegalovirus exposure and HLA in healthy donors. The method was immunoSEQ multiplex PCR; TCRdb's version includes in-frame clones alone and lacks a portion of them. The table has around 150,000 clones, more than 80% seen once; the top ten hold 3%. Sequencing was carried out using PBMCs. The receptor set was obtained from a woman in her late teens or twenties in good health and CMV-seropositive.

The chain combines TRBV19 with TRBJ2-5, with D tentatively TRBD2 (6 bases). Per germline, CDR1 LNHDA and CDR2 SQIVND (reference sequence). Trimming left V 3 bases short and J 5 bases short, with 13 bases between. This CDR3 contains 14 residues. CDR3 in amino acids: CASSITGVGETQYF. CDR3 DNA: TGTGCCAGTAGTATTACGGGGGTAGGGGAGACCCAGTACTTC.

This clone was counted once. V is TRBV28 and J is TRBJ1-4, with 7 bases identical to TRBD1. The J segment lost 4 bases and the V segment lost 2 bases, leaving 4 bases of the junction unmatched. The CDR3 is 15 residues long. Germline loops: CDR1 MDHEN, CDR2 SYDVKM. CDR3 protein: CASSLRDRYNEKLFF. The CDR3, as DNA: TGTGCCAGCAGTTTAAGGGACAGATATAATGAAAAACTGTTTTTT.

This clone was detected once. This chain joins TRBV28 and TRBJ1-1; TRBD1 might be the D (5 bases). The germline V and J ends were trimmed by 7 bases and 4 bases, with 13 bases remaining between them. CDR1 MDHEN and CDR2 SYDVKM come from the germline V gene. This CDR3 spans 13 amino acids. CDR3 bases: TGTGCCAGCACCACAGGCGGGACCACTGAAGCTTTCTTT. Its translation is CASTTGGTTEAFF.

This rearrangement joins TRBV30 to TRBJ1-4; D call uncertain. Trimming took 0 bases from V and 6 from J, leaving 8 bases between them. This CDR3 contains 13 residues. Germline V lookup: CDR1 GTSNPN, CDR2 SVGIG (reference sequence). The CDR3 loop is CAWSVVVYEKLFF. The CDR3 nucleotides read TGTGCCTGGAGTGTAGTAGTATATGAAAAACTGTTTTTT.

The chain is built from TRBV5-1 and TRBJ1-2, with a tentative D call TRBD1 (5 bases). Germline CDR1 reads SGHRS; CDR2 reads YFSETQ. The CDR3 has 14 residues. V lost 1 base and J lost 0, with 7 bases in between. This chain's CDR3 is CASSLIQANYGYTF. The CDR3 DNA reads as TGCGCCAGCAGCTTGATACAGGCTAACTATGGCTACACCTTC.

This chain links TRBV28 with TRBJ2-1, with TRBD2 identical over 12 bases. Germline assignment: CDR1 MDHEN and CDR2 SYDVKM. The CDR3 totals 16 residues. V lost 5 bases, J lost 8 bases, and 10 bases stayed unmatched. The CDR3 here is CASSTLAGGPVDEQFF. CDR3 nucleotides: TGTGCCAGCAGTACCCTAGCGGGAGGGCCCGTAGATGAGCAGTTCTTC.

The rearrangement links TRBV5-4 to TRBJ2-7; TRBD1 matches at 9 bases. The CDR3 contains 14 residues. Losses at the gene ends were 3 bases for V and 5 bases for J; bases not matched to a gene: 6. Germline loops: CDR1 SGHNT, CDR2 YYREEE (reference sequence). The DNA of the CDR3 is TGTGCCAGCAGCTGGGGACAGGGTGGCAACGAGCAGTACTTC. Its protein product is CASSWGQGGNEQYF.

The V and J genes are TRBV5-1 and TRBJ2-7; D is perhaps TRBD1 (6 bases). V was clipped by 7 bases and J by 7 bases, with 12 bases between them. From germline, CDR1 is SGHRS and CDR2 YFSETQ. The length of the CDR3 is 11 residues. The CDR3 bases are TGCGCCAGCGCGACAGGTAATGAGCAGTACTTC. Translation: CASATGNEQYF.

The CDR3 loop is CAPPVGGTYTGELFF. In DNA form, the CDR3 reads TGTGCCCCCCCCGTGGGAGGGACGTACACCGGGGAGCTGTTTTTT. The chain couples TRBV5-4 to TRBJ2-2; 7 bases line up with TRBD2. CDR3 length equals 15 residues. Losses at the gene ends were 10 bases for V and 3 bases for J; bases not matched to a gene: 12. The germline V gene has CDR1 SGHNT and CDR2 YYREEE (reference sequence).

This sequence joins TRBV4-2 and TRBJ2-7; tentative D call: TRBD2 (5 bases). With 1 base removed from V and 6 bases from J, the gap between germline ends came to 19 bases. Germline assignment: CDR1 LGHNA and CDR2 YNFKEQ. CDR3 length: 16 residues. The CDR3 here is CASSQGTPDTRAEQYF. CDR3 DNA sequence: TGTGCCAGCAGCCAAGGGACTCCTGATACCCGGGCCGAGCAGTACTTC.

This clone was counted only a few times. The chain couples TRBV7-3 to TRBJ2-2; D is undetermined. The CDR3 sequence is 13 residues long. The V end was cut by 2 bases, the J end by 7 bases, with 8 bases between. Germline CDR1 SGHTA, CDR2 FQGTGA. CDR3 nucleotides: TGTGCCAGCAGCTTACGCTTTAGCGGGGAGCTGTTTTTT. This codes for CASSLRFSGELFF.

This sequence joins TRBV4-3 and TRBJ2-5, with 11 bases lining up with TRBD1. CDR3 length equals 16 residues. Germline V gene sequence: CDR1 LGHNA, CDR2 YSLEER. J lost 4 bases, V lost 0 bases, and 4 bases had no gene match. The CDR3: CASSQDGTGGLETQYF. The CDR3 DNA sequence: TGCGCCAGCAGCCAAGATGGGACAGGGGGTTTAGAGACCCAGTACTTC.

The chain has TRBV4-2 and TRBJ2-2, with D possibly being TRBD1 (6 bases). Germline V CDR1 and CDR2: LGHNA, YNFKEQ. Trimming pared 3 bases from V and 4 bases from J, leaving 15 bases between. The CDR3 is made up of 16 amino acids. The CDR3 nucleotides are TGTGCCAGCAGCCACGGGCCTTGGGGGCCCACCGGGGAGCTGTTTTTT. It is translated as CASSHGPWGPTGELFF.

The V gene is TRBV5-6, the J gene TRBJ2-2; no clear D gene. Per germline, CDR1 SGHDT and CDR2 YYEEEE. The CDR3 covers 14 residues. Trimming left V 5 bases short and J 3 bases short, with 11 bases between. The CDR3, as DNA: TGTGCCAGCAGGGCCGACGAGGACACCGGGGAGCTGTTTTTT. Its translation: CASRADEDTGELFF.

This chain joins TRBV15 and TRBJ1-4, with D uncertain. V shed 5 bases and J shed 3 bases, with 10 bases lying between them. CDR1 is LNHNV, CDR2 YYDKDF, per germline (reference sequence). The CDR3 consists of 14 residues. CDR3 DNA: TGTGCCACCAGCTTTCGGCGGCCTAATGAAAAACTGTTTTTT. This translates into CATSFRRPNEKLFF.

The chain employs TRBV7-9 and TRBJ1-4, with D possibly being TRBD1 (6 bases). The CDR3 covers 14 residues. V was trimmed by 1 base and J by 4 bases, leaving 7 bases between them. The germline CDR1 and CDR2 sequences are SEHNR and FQNEAQ (reference sequence). The CDR3 loop is CASSLGTVNEKLFF. The CDR3 DNA sequence: TGTGCCAGCAGCTTAGGGACAGTTAATGAAAAACTGTTTTTT.

The V call is TRBV20-1, the J call TRBJ2-7; tentative D call: TRBD1 (6 bases). The germline V gene has CDR1 DFQATT and CDR2 SNEGSKA (reference sequence). The CDR3 extends over 9 amino acids. This chain's CDR3 is CSADSKQYF. In nucleotides, the CDR3 is TGCAGCGCGGACAGCAAGCAGTACTTC.

Only one count was recorded for this clone. The chain has TRBV5-1 and TRBJ1-1; 10 bases match TRBD1. The CDR3 is 14 residues long. Germline V gives CDR1 SGHRS, CDR2 YFSETQ. The ends lost 2 bases at V and 8 bases at J; junction bases unmatched: 6. The CDR3 loop is CASSLVQGQGEAFF. As DNA, the CDR3 is TGCGCCAGCAGCTTAGTTCAGGGACAGGGGGAAGCTTTCTTT.

J is TRBJ1-1 and V is TRBV6-6, with a tentative D call TRBD1 (6 bases). V lost 2 bases and J lost 4, with 17 bases in between. There are 16 residues in the CDR3. Germline CDR1 reads MNHNY; CDR2 reads SVGAGI (reference sequence). The CDR3 region is CASSYIRGGGSTEAFF. In nucleotides, the CDR3 is TGTGCCAGCAGTTACATTCGAGGGGGGGGTAGCACTGAAGCTTTCTTT.

The V call is TRBV28, the J call TRBJ1-2, with 10 bases fitting TRBD1. The CDR3 is 14 residues long. The V gene's germline CDR1 is MDHEN and CDR2 SYDVKM. The V segment lost 6 bases and the J segment 6 bases; nucleotides outside the gene matches: 7. The CDR3 region is CASSWDRGDDGYTF. CDR3 nucleotides: TGTGCCAGCAGCTGGGACAGGGGAGACGATGGCTACACCTTC.

The gene calls are TRBV6-1 and TRBJ1-5; 9 nucleotides line up with TRBD1. Germline V gene lookup returns CDR1 MNHNS and CDR2 SASEGT. The CDR3 is 15 residues long. The junction had 7 bases not matched to a gene; V was cut back by 10 bases and J by 0 bases. The CDR3 reads CAITRTGDSNQPQHF. CDR3 DNA: TGTGCCATTACCCGGACAGGGGATAGCAATCAGCCCCAGCATTTT.

The rearrangement uses TRBV6-1 and TRBJ2-3; D gene uncertain. The germline V and J ends were trimmed by 8 bases and 4 bases, with 7 bases remaining between them. The germline gives CDR1 MNHNS, CDR2 SASEGT. The CDR3 extends over 11 amino acids. The CDR3 DNA is TGTGCCAGCCGGAGTGCAGATACGCAGTATTTT. Its protein is CASRSADTQYF.

This clone was seen just once. The chain uses TRBV15 and TRBJ2-3, with 8 bases lining up with TRBD2. Germline CDR1 reads LNHNV; CDR2 reads YYDKDF (reference sequence). This CDR3 has 16 residues. V trimming: 4 bases; J trimming: 2 bases; junction bases outside the gene matches: 8. CDR3 bases: TGTGCCACCAGCAAAGAGGGGCGGGAGGTCACAGATACGCAGTATTTT. This translates into CATSKEGREVTDTQYF.

CDR3 sequence: CASSSSGKGTEAFF. CDR3 DNA sequence: TGCGCCAGCAGCTCGTCAGGGAAGGGTACTGAAGCTTTCTTT. The chain recombines TRBV5-1 with TRBJ1-1, with TRBD1 as a possible D gene (5 bases). Trimming took 3 bases from V and 5 from J, leaving 14 bases between them. The CDR3 is made up of 14 amino acids. Germline CDR1 is SGHRS and CDR2 is YFSETQ. The full variable domain, rest sourced from reference TRBV5-1 and TRBJ1-1, is KAGVTQTPRYLIKTRGQQVTLSCSPISGHRSVSWYQQTPGQGLQFLFEYFSETQRNKGNFPGRFSGRQFSNSRSEMNVSTLELGDSALYLCASSSSGKGTEAFFGQGTRLTVV.

The V gene is TRBV7-8, the J gene TRBJ2-7; D perhaps matches TRBD2 (6 bases). Looked up from germline, CDR1 is SGHVS and CDR2 is FQNEAQ. With 1 base removed from V and 2 bases from J, the gap between germline ends came to 15 bases. The CDR3 is 16 residues long. The CDR3 bases are TGTGCCAGCAGCTTAGGTTCGCGCGGGACCACCTACGAGCAGTACTTC. It yields the protein CASSLGSRGTTYEQYF.

The rearrangement joins TRBV2 to TRBJ1-5; 8 bases match TRBD1. This CDR3 has 14 amino acids. The germline CDR1 and CDR2 sequences are SNHLY and FYNNEI. Unmatched junction bases numbered 5, after V lost 6 bases and J lost 4 bases. The CDR3: CASRGGQGNQPQHF. CDR3 DNA: TGTGCCAGCAGGGGAGGACAGGGAAATCAGCCCCAGCATTTT.

The rearrangement links TRBV6-4 to TRBJ2-1; 12 bases line up with TRBD2. CDR1 and CDR2 (germline): MRHNA, SNTAGT. The CDR3 is 16 residues long. The V segment lost 8 bases and the J segment 6 bases; nucleotides outside the gene matches: 11. The CDR3 bases are TGTGCCAGCGCAGATCTAGCGGGAGGGGATATCAATGAGCAGTTCTTC. Translated, it gives CASADLAGGDINEQFF.

The chain combines TRBV7-2 with TRBJ2-3, with TRBD2 identical over 9 bases. V trimming: 3 bases; J trimming: 4 bases; junction bases outside the gene matches: 5. Germline V gives CDR1 SGHTA, CDR2 FQGNSA. The CDR3 is 15 residues long. The CDR3 is CASSLGGGAPDTQYF. The DNA of the CDR3 is TGTGCCAGCAGCTTGGGCGGGGGGGCCCCAGATACGCAGTATTTT.

This clone was observed a few times. The V and J genes are TRBV28 and TRBJ2-2; 8 bases are a match to TRBD2. The CDR3 is 14 residues long. Trimming took 3 bases from V and 10 from J; bases not matched to a gene: 7. Germline V gene data show CDR1 as MDHEN and CDR2 as SYDVKM. The chain's CDR3 is CASSFRGREVELFF. The CDR3 DNA reads as TGTGCCAGCAGTTTCCGGGGGCGGGAGGTGGAGCTGTTTTTT.

The chain couples TRBV2 to TRBJ2-5; the D is unclear. CDR1 is SNHLY, CDR2 FYNNEI, per germline. The CDR3 sequence is 13 residues long. V lost 3 bases and J 4 bases, leaving 9 bases between the germline ends. The CDR3 coding sequence is TGTGCCAGCAGTGACTACCCAAGAGAGACCCAGTACTTC. This encodes CASSDYPRETQYF.

The V gene is TRBV13, the J gene TRBJ2-3; TRBD2 matches 11 bases. CDR1 is PRHDT, CDR2 FYEKMQ, per germline (reference sequence). J lost 4 bases, V lost 0 bases, and 3 bases had no gene match. The CDR3 covers 16 residues. This CDR3 is CASSLGTSGKSDTQYF. The DNA for the CDR3 is TGTGCCAGCAGCTTAGGGACTAGCGGGAAGTCAGATACGCAGTATTTT.